This T cell receptor beta chain is drawn from a study of shared T cell receptors in the human thymus. The CDR3 spans 10 residues. Trimming stripped 5 bases from V and 6 bases from J, with 4 bases between. From germline, CDR1 is MNHNY and CDR2 SVGAGI (reference sequence). The assay was immunoSEQ multiplex PCR, and TCRdb's table has in-frame clones only and misses some. The sample holds roughly 710,000 clones, approximately 83% seen once. This sample also belongs to another study, concerning human thymus T cells. Turning to that study: Having surgery to correct congenital heart defects, healthy Finnish infants acted as the donors. Thymic resections from corrective heart surgery supplied the tissue. Within thymic and blood repertoires, V and J gene usage appeared to be biased.

The V gene is TRBV6-6, the J gene TRBJ1-2; no reliable D call. Material: thymocytes. The receptor comes from a girl under three years old with a congenital heart defect. CDR3 amino acids: CASSTNGYTF. The CDR3 DNA follows: TGTGCCAGCAGTACAAATGGCTACACCTTC.